This T cell receptor beta chain was identified during a study of metastatic and nonmetastatic thyroid tumors. Background on the study: The comparison covered peripheral blood and tumor or nodule tissue in malignant and benign thyroid patients. Regarding the study as a whole: Versus benign nodules, malignant thyroid tumors reportedly had significantly higher TCR beta diversity, in blood and tumor.

No treatment had been given to any patient before thyroid surgery. Remarks on this clone: Its target is unknown.

Trimming took off 5 bases at V and 4 bases at J, with 11 bases between the two ends. CDR3 length: 13 amino acids. In germline, CDR1 is MNHNS, CDR2 SASEGT. From the PCR reads, TCRdb re-called clones with MiXCR. The sample shows some 55,000 clones, approximately 20% of them seen only once. Sequenced material: blood. This chain uses TRBV6-1 with TRBJ1-2; weak D call: TRBD1 (5 bases). The clonotype originates from a female donor with papillary thyroid cancer or a benign thyroid nodule (not recorded which). Some clones in this sample may be carry-over from other donors' samples. CDR3 protein: CASSKGRLYGYTF. The CDR3 region has the DNA TGTGCCAGCAGTAAGGGACGGCTCTATGGCTACACCTTC.